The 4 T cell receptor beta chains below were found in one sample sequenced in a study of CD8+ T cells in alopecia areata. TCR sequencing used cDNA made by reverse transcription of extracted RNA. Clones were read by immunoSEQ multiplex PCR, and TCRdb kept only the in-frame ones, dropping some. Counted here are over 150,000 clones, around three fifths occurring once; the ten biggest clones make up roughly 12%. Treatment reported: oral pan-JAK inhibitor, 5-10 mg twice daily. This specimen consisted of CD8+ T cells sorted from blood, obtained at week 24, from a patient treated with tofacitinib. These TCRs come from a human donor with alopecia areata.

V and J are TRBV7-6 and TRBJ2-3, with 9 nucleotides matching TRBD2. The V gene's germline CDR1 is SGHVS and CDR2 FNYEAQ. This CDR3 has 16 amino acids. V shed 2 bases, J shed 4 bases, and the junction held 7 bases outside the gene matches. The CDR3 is CASSLSGGKIPDTQYF. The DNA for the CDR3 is TGTGCCAGCAGCTTAAGCGGGGGGAAGATTCCAGATACGCAGTATTTT. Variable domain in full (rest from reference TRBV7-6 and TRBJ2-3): GAGVSQSPRYKVTKRGQDVALRCDPISGHVSLYWYRQALGQGPEFLTYFNYEAQQDKSGLPNDRFSAERPEGSISTLTIQRTEQRDSAMYRCASSLSGGKIPDTQYFGPGTRLTVL.

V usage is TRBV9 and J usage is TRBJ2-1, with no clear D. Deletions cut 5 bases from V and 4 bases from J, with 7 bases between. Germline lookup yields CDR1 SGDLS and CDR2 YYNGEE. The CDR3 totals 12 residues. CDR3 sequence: CASRSDYNEQFF. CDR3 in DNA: TGTGCCAGCAGGTCTGATTACAATGAGCAGTTCTTC.

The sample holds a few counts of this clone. The CDR3 loop is CASSGQQGHPKETQYF. CDR3 bases: TGTGCCAGCAGTGGACAACAGGGACACCCTAAAGAGACCCAGTACTTC. The chain uses TRBV25-1 and TRBJ2-5; TRBD1 is a possible D gene (6 bases). The V gene lost 4 bases and the J gene lost 3 bases, with 18 bases spanning the gap. CDR3 length: 16 residues. Germline lookup yields CDR1 MGHDK and CDR2 SYGVNS.

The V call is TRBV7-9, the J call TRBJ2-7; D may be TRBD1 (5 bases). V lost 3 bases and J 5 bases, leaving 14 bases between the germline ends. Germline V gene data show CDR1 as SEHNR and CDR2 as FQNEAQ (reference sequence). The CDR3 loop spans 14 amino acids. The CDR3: CASSLSQGKNEQYF. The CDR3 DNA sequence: TGTGCCAGCAGCTTGAGTCAGGGAAAAAACGAGCAGTACTTC.